Sequencing of this T cell receptor beta chain was carried out in a study of blood T cell repertoires in COVID-19. For the study at large: Acute and convalescent COVID-19 specimens originated in the United States, Italy and Spain. Sample material is recorded as cDNA or gDNA derived from T cells, B-cell-depleted T cells, or PBMCs.

In the original workflow: Amplification of reference gene primers was used by the study to estimate nucleated cell counts. Method: immunoSEQ multiplex PCR; TCRdb's copy keeps in-frame clones and lacks some. The D gene and trimming were derived from the DNA, and the V and J assignments and clone size from that table. The data contain roughly 29,000 clones, 60% to 85% of them seen just once; the ten biggest clones take up roughly 8.5%. The sequence came from a woman in her 70s with active or convalescent COVID-19. Sequencing was done on a sample of peripheral blood.

CDR3 protein: CASSLTPRGLLTNEKLFF. The CDR3 DNA sequence: TGTGCCAGCAGCCTGACGCCAAGGGGGTTGTTAACTAATGAAAAACTGTTTTTT. The chain uses TRBV28 and TRBJ1-4; D perhaps matches TRBD1 (6 bases). The CDR3 has 18 amino acids. Trimming shortened V by 6 bases and J by 1 base, and 21 bases separated the two germline ends. Germline CDR1 is MDHEN and CDR2 is SYDVKM.